Below are 3 T cell receptor beta chains sequenced from a single sample in a study of blood T cell repertoires in COVID-19. TCRdb's copy holds only in-frame clones and misses some; the assay was immunoSEQ multiplex PCR. Of some 200,000 clones in the sample, about 88% were seen once. The sample taken for sequencing was peripheral blood. The receptors stem from a woman aged 80 or over in a cohort sampled during active or convalescent COVID-19.

This rearrangement joins TRBV7-9 to TRBJ2-1; D is ambiguous. The CDR3 has 15 residues. Looked up from germline, CDR1 is SEHNR and CDR2 is FQNEAQ (reference sequence). Trimming shortened V by 1 base and J by 8 bases, and 15 bases separated the two germline ends. CDR3 loop: CASSLVLSRSDEQFF. DNA for the CDR3: TGTGCCAGCAGCTTAGTTCTGAGTAGGAGCGATGAGCAGTTCTTC.

V gene TRBV7-8 combines with J gene TRBJ1-5, with 8 bases identical to TRBD1. The CDR3 length is 17 residues. Germline V gives CDR1 SGHVS, CDR2 FQNEAQ. J gave up 4 bases and V 0 bases, and 8 bases lay outside the gene matches. The CDR3 here is CASSLAQGEAVNQPQHF. CDR3 DNA: TGTGCCAGCAGCTTAGCACAGGGGGAAGCGGTGAATCAGCCCCAGCATTTT.

The V and J genes are TRBV7-9 and TRBJ1-4; 10 bases are a match to TRBD1. This CDR3 spans 15 amino acids. The V gene's germline CDR1 is SEHNR and CDR2 FQNEAQ (reference sequence). V lost 5 bases, J lost 9 bases, and 9 bases stayed unmatched. In DNA, the CDR3 is TGTGCCAGCAGCAGCTGGACAGGGGGAGGGCAAAAACTGTTTTTT. The encoded protein is CASSSWTGGGQKLFF.